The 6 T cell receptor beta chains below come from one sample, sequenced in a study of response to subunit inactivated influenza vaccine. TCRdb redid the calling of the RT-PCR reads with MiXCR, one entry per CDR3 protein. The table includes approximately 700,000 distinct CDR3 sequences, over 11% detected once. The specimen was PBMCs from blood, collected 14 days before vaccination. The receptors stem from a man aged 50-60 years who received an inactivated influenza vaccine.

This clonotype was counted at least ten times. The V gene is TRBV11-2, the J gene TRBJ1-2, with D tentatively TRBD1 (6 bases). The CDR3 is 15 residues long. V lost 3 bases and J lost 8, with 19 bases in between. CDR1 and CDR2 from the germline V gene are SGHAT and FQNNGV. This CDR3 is CASSFNRDGVWGYTF. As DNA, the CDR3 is TGTGCCAGCAGCTTCAACAGGGATGGTGTGTGGGGCTACACCTTC.

CDR3 residues: CASSVPWGAQETQYF. CDR3 in DNA: TGTGCCAGCAGTGTCCCCTGGGGTGCTCAAGAGACCCAGTACTTC. The chain has TRBV2 and TRBJ2-5; D unresolved. V lost 4 bases and J 2 bases, leaving 14 bases between the germline ends. The CDR3 is 15 amino acids. Germline CDR1 reads SNHLY; CDR2 reads FYNNEI.

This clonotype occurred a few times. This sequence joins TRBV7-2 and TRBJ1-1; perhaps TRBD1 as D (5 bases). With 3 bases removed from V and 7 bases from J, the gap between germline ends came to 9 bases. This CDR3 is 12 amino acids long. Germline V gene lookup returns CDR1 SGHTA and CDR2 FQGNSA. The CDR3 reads CASSFGGGEAFF. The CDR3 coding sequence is TGTGCCAGCAGCTTCGGGGGGGGTGAAGCTTTCTTT. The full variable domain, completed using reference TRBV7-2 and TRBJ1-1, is GAGVSQSPSNKVTEKGKDVELRCDPISGHTALYWYRQSLGQGLEFLIYFQGNSAPDKSGLPSDRFSAERTGGSVSTLTIQRTQQEDSAVYLCASSFGGGEAFFGQGTRLTVV.

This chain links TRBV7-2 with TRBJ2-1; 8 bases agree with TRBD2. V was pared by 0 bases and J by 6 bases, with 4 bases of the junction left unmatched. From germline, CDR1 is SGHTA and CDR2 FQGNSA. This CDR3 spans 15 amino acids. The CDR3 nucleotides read TGTGCCAGCAGCTTAGCACTAGCGGAGTTCAATGAGCAGTTCTTC. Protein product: CASSLALAEFNEQFF.

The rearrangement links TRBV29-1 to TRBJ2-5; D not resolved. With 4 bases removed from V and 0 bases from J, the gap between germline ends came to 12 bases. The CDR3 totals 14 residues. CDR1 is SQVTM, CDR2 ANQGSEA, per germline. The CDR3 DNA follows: TGCAGCGTTGCGTGGTGGCAGCACCAAGAGACCCAGTACTTC. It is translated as CSVAWWQHQETQYF. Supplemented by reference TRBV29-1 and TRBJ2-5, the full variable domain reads SAVISQKPSRDICQRGTSLTIQCQVDSQVTMMFWYRQQPGQSLTLIATANQGSEATYESGFVIDKFPISRPNLTFSTLTVSNMSPEDSSIYLCSVAWWQHQETQYFGPGTRLLVL.

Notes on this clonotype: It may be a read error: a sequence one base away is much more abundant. The CDR3 reads CGAKDWTSITDTQYF. The DNA of the CDR3 is TGCGGTGCTAAGGACTGGACATCCATCACAGATACGCAGTATTTT. The chain employs TRBV20-1 and TRBJ2-3, with D possibly called TRBD1 or TRBD2 (5 bases each). Germline CDR1 reads DFQATT; CDR2 reads SNEGSKA (reference sequence). This CDR3 has 15 amino acids.